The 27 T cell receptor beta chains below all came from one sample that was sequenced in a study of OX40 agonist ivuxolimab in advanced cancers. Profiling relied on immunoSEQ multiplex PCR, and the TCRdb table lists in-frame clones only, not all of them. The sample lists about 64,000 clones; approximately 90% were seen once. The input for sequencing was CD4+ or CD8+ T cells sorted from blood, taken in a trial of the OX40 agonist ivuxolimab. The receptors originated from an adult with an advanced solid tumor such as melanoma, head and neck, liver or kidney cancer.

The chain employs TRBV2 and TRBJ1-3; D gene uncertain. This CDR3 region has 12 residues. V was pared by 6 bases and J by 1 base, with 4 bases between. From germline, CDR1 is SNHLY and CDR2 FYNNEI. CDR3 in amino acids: CASRSSGNTIYF. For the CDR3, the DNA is TGTGCCAGCAGGAGTTCTGGAAACACCATATATTTT.

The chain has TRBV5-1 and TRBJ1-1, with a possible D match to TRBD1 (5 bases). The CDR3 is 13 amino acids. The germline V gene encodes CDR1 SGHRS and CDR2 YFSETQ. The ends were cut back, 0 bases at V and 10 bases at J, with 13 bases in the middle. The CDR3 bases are TGCGCCAGCAGCTTGGAGTTGGGGGGACGAGCTTTCTTT. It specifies CASSLELGGRAFF.

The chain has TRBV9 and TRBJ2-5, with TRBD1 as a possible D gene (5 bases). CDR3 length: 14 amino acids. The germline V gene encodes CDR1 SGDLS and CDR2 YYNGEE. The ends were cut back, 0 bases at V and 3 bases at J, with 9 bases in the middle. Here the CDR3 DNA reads TGTGCCAGCAGCGTAGATTCAGGGAAAGAGACCCAGTACTTC. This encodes CASSVDSGKETQYF. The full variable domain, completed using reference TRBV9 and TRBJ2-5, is DSGVTQTPKHLITATGQRVTLRCSPRSGDLSVYWYQQSLDQGLQFLIQYYNGEERAKGNILERFSAQQFPDLHSELNLSSLELGDSALYFCASSVDSGKETQYFGPGTRLLVL.

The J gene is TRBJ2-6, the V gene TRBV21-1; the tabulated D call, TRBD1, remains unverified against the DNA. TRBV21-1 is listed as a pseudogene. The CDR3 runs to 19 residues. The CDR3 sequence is CASSKGGTGSSSGANVLTF. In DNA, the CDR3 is TGTGCCAGCAGCAAAGGAGGGACAGGATCAAGCTCTGGGGCCAACGTCCTGACTTTC.

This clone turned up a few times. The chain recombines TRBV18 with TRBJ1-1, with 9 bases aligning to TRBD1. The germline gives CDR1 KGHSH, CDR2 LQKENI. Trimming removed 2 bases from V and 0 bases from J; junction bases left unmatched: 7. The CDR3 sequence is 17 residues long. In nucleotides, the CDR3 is TGTGCCAGCTCACCAAGGACAGGGGTCGGGGTGAACACTGAAGCTTTCTTT. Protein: CASSPRTGVGVNTEAFF.

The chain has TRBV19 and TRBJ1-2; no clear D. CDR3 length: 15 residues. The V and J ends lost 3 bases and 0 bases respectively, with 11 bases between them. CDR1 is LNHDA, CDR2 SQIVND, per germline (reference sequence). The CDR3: CASSISGLANYGYTF. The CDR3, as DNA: TGTGCCAGTAGTATCTCAGGATTAGCTAACTATGGCTACACCTTC.

DNA of the CDR3: TGCGCCAGTTCCTTCGCGACAGATACTAATGAAAAACTGTTTTTT. Its protein is CASSFATDTNEKLFF. The chain is built from TRBV5-1 and TRBJ1-4; weak D call: TRBD1 (5 bases). Trimming cost V 8 bases and J 2 bases, with 16 bases left between them. Looked up from germline, CDR1 is SGHRS and CDR2 is YFSETQ. The CDR3 spans 15 residues.

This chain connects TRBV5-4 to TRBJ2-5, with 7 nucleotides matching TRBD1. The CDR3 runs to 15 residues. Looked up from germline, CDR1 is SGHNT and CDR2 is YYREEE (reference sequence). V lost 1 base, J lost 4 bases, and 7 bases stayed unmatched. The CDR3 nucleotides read TGTGCCAGCAGCTTGAGACAGGGAATTCGAGAGACCCAGTACTTC. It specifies CASSLRQGIRETQYF.

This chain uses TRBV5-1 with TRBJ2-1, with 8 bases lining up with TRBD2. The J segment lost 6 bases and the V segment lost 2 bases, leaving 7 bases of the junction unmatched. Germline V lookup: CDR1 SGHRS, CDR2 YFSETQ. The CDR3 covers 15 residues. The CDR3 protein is CASSLLAGPFNEQFF. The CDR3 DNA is TGCGCCAGCAGCTTATTAGCGGGACCTTTCAATGAGCAGTTCTTC.

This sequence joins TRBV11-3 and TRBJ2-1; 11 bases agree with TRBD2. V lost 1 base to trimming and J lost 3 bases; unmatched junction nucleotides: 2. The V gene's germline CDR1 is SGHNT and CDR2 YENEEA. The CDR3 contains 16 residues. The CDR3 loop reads CASSLVAGGVYNEQFF. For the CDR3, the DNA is TGTGCCAGCAGCTTAGTAGCGGGAGGGGTCTACAATGAGCAGTTCTTC.

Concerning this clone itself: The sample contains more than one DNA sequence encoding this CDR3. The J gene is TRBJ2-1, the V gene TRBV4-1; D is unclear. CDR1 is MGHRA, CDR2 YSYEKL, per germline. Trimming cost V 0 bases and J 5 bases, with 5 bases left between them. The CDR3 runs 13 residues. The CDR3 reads CASSQDFHNEQFF. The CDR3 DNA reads TGCGCCAGCAGCCAAGACTTCCACAATGAGCAGTTCTTC.

CDR3 DNA sequence: TGTGCCAGCAGCTTGGGACAGGCGAATCAGCCCCAGCATTTT. This codes for CASSLGQANQPQHF. This sequence joins TRBV5-6 and TRBJ1-5, with D maybe TRBD1 (6 bases). From germline, CDR1 is SGHDT and CDR2 YYEEEE. V lost 0 bases and J 4 bases, leaving 8 bases between the germline ends. CDR3 length: 14 residues.

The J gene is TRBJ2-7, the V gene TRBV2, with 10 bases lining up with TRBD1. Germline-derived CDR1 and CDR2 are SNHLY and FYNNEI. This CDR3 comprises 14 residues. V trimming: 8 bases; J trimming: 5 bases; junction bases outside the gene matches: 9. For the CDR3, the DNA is TGTGCCAGCTGGCTAGACGGGACAGGGGACGAGCAGTACTTC. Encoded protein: CASWLDGTGDEQYF. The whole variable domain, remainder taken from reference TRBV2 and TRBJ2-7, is EPEVTQTPSHQVTQMGQEVILRCVPISNHLYFYWYRQILGQKVEFLVSFYNNEISEKSEIFDDQFSVERPDGSNFTLKIRSTKLEDSAMYFCASWLDGTGDEQYFGPGTRLTVT.

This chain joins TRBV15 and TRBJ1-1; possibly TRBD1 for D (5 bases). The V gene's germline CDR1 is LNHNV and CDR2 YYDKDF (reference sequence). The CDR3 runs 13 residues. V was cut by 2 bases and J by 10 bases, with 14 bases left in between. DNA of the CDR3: TGTGCCACCAGCAGATCCGGGGCCCACGGAGCTTTCTTT. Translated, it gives CATSRSGAHGAFF.

The CDR3 DNA reads as TGTGCCAGCAGCTCCCTAGCGGGAGAGGTAGATACGCAGTATTTT. Its translation: CASSSLAGEVDTQYF. V gene TRBV7-2 combines with J gene TRBJ2-3, with TRBD2 matching over 10 bases. Germline V gene sequence: CDR1 SGHTA, CDR2 FQGNSA. The CDR3 extends over 15 amino acids. V shed 4 bases, J shed 5 bases, and the junction held 6 bases outside the gene matches.

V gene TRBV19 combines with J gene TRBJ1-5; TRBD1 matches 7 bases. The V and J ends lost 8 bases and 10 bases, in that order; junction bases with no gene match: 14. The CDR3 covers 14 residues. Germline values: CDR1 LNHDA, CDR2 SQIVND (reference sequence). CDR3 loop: CASQPDRDELPQHF. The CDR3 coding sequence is TGTGCCAGTCAACCTGACAGGGACGAATTACCCCAGCATTTT. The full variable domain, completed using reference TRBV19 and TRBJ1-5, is DGGITQSPKYLFRKEGQNVTLSCEQNLNHDAMYWYRQDPGQGLRLIYYSQIVNDFQKGDIAEGYSVSREKKESFPLTVTSAQKNPTAFYLCASQPDRDELPQHFGDGTRLSIL.

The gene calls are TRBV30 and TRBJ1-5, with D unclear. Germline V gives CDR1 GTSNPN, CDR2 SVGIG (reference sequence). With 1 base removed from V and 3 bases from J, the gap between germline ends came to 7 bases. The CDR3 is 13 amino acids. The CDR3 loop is CAWSEGYNQPQHF. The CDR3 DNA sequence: TGTGCCTGGAGTGAGGGATACAATCAGCCCCAGCATTTT.

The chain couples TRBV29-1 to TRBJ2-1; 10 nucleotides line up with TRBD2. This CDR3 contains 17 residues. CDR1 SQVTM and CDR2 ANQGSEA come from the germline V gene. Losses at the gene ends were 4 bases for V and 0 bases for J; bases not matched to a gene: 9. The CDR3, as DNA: TGCAGCGTTGTTCTACTAGCGGGAAGCGGCTCCTACAATGAGCAGTTCTTC. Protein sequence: CSVVLLAGSGSYNEQFF.

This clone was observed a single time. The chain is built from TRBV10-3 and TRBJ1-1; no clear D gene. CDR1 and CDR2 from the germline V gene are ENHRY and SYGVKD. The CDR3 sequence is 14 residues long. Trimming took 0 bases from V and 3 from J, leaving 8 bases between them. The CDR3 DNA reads TGTGCCATCAGTGAGTCGACGGGATACACTGAAGCTTTCTTT. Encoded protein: CAISESTGYTEAFF.

The CDR3 DNA sequence: TGCAGCGTCGGGGGACTAGCGGGAGGATACAATGAGCAGTTCTTC. As protein: CSVGGLAGGYNEQFF. J is TRBJ2-1 and V is TRBV29-1; 15 nucleotides align to TRBD2. The CDR3 is made up of 15 amino acids. Trimming removed 6 bases from V and 4 bases from J; junction bases left unmatched: 4. Germline lookup yields CDR1 SQVTM and CDR2 ANQGSEA.

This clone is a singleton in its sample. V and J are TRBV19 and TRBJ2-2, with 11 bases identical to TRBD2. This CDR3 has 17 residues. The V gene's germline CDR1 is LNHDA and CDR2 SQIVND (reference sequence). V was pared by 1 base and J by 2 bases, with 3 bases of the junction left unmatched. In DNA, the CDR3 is TGTGCCAGTAGTATAGGGGGACTAGCGGCTAACACCGGGGAGCTGTTTTTT. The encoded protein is CASSIGGLAANTGELFF.

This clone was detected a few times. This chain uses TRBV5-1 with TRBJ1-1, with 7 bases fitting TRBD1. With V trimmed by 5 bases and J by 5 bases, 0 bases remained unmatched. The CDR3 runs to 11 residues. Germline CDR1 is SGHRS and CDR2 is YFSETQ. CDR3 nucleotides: TGCGCCAGCAGGACAGGGACTGAAGCTTTCTTT. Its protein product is CASRTGTEAFF.

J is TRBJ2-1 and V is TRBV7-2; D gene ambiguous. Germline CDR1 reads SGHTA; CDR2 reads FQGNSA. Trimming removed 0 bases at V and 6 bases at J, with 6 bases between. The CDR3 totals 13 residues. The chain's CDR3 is CASSLAPSNEQFF. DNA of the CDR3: TGTGCCAGCAGCTTAGCCCCTAGCAATGAGCAGTTCTTC.

The chain's CDR3 is CASSQELGTSGNNEQFF. CDR3 nucleotide sequence: TGCGCCAGCAGCCAAGAATTGGGGACTAGCGGGAACAATGAGCAGTTCTTC. V usage is TRBV4-3 and J usage is TRBJ2-1, with 13 bases lining up with TRBD2. The V segment lost 0 bases and the J segment 5 bases; nucleotides outside the gene matches: 4. CDR3 length equals 17 residues. The germline CDR1 and CDR2 sequences are LGHNA and YSLEER.

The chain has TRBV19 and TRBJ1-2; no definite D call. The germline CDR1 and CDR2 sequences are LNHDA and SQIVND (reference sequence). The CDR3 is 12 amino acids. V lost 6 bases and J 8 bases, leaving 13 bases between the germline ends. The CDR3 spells CASSPDLRGYTF. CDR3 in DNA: TGTGCCAGTAGCCCCGACCTGAGGGGCTACACCTTC.

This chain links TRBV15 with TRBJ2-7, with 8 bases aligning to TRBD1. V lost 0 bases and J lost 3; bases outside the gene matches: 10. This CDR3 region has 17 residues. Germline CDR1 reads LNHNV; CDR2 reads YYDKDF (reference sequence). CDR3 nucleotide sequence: TGTGCCACCAGCAGAGATCTTCTTGGACAGGGAGTCTACGAGCAGTACTTC. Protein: CATSRDLLGQGVYEQYF. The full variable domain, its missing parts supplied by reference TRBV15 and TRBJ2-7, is DAMVIQNPRYQVTQFGKPVTLSCSQTLNHNVMYWYQQKSSQAPKLLFHYYDKDFNNEADTPDNFQSRRPNTSFCFLDIRSPGLGDTAMYLCATSRDLLGQGVYEQYFGPGTRLTVT.

This CDR3 reads CASSLSILGEQFF. Here the CDR3 DNA reads TGTGCCAGCAGTTTATCGATCCTCGGGGAGCAGTTCTTC. This sequence joins TRBV27 and TRBJ2-1; no definite D call. The germline V gene encodes CDR1 MNHEY and CDR2 SMNVEV (reference sequence). V was pared by 0 bases and J by 10 bases, with 10 bases between. This CDR3 spans 13 amino acids.